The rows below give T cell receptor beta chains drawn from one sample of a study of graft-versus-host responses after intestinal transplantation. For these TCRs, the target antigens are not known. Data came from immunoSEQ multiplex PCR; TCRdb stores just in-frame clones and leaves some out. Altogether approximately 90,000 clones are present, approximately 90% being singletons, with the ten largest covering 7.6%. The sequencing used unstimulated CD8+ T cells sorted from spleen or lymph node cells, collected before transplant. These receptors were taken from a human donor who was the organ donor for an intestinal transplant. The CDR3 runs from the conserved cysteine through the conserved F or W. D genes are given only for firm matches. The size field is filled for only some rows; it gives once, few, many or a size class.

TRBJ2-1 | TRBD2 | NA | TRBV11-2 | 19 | CASSLPSGRPSPSYNEQFF | TGTGCCAGCAGCTTACCTAGCGGGAGACCTTCCCCTTCCTACAATGAGCAGTTCTTC
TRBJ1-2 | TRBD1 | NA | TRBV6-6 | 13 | CASSRGRRYGYTF | TGTGCCAGCTCGAGGGGGCGCAGGTATGGCTACACCTTC
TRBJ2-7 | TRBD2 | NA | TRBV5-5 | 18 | CASRNPGLAGSWIDEQYF | TGTGCCAGCAGGAACCCGGGACTAGCGGGATCTTGGATCGACGAGCAGTACTTC
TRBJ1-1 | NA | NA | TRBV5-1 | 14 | CASRVGAVNTEAFF | TGCGCCAGCAGAGTTGGGGCGGTGAACACTGAAGCTTTCTTT
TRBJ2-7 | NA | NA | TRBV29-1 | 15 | CSVVLRDTLSGEQYF | TGCAGCGTCGTCCTCCGGGACACCCTCTCCGGCGAGCAGTACTTC
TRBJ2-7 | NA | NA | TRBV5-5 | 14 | CASSSQILPYEQYF | TGTGCCAGCAGCTCGCAGATACTACCCTACGAGCAGTACTTC
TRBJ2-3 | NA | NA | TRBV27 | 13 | CASRPGLEDTQYF | TGTGCCAGCAGACCCGGACTCGAAGATACGCAGTATTTT
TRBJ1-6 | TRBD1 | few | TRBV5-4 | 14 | CASSFGTVNSPLHF | TGTGCCAGCAGCTTCGGGACAGTGAATTCACCCCTCCACTTT
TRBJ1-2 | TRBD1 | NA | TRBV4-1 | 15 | CASSPWDRTNYGYTF | TGCGCCAGCAGCCCTTGGGACAGGACGAACTATGGCTACACCTTC
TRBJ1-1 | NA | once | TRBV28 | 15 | CASSFVLHRNTEAFF | TGTGCCAGCAGTTTTGTCTTGCACAGGAACACTGAAGCTTTCTTT
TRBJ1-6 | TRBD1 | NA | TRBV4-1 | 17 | CASSQEPTGVYNSPLHF | TGCGCCAGCAGCCAAGAACCTACAGGGGTTTATAATTCACCCCTCCACTTT
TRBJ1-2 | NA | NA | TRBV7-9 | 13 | CASSLVLKGGYTF | TGTGCCAGCAGCTTAGTTCTGAAGGGGGGCTACACCTTC
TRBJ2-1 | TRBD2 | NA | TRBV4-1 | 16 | CASSQGGRPAGDEQFF | TGCGCCAGCAGCCAAGGCGGGAGACCCGCTGGCGATGAGCAGTTCTTC
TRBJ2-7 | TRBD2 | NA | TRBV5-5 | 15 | CASSPGLAGKYEQYF | TGTGCCAGCAGCCCGGGACTAGCGGGGAAATACGAGCAGTACTTC
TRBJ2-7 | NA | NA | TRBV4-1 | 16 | CASSQGTGLDSYEQYF | TGCGCCAGCAGCCAAGGCACAGGGTTGGATTCGTACGAGCAGTACTTC
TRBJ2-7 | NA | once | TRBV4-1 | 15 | CASSQVPLGGYEQYF | TGCGCCAGCAGCCAAGTCCCCCTGGGGGGCTACGAGCAGTACTTC
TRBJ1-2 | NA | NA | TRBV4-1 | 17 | CASSQDLRPSQNYGYTF | TGCGCCAGCAGCCAAGATCTTAGGCCAAGCCAGAACTATGGCTACACCTTC
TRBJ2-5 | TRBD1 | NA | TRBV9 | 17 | CASSEEGGTGMMETQYF | TGTGCCAGCAGCGAGGAGGGGGGGACAGGGATGATGGAGACCCAGTACTTC
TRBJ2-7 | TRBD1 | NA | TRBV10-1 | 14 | CASSNPGDRHEQYF | TGCGCCAGCAGCAACCCGGGGGACAGGCACGAGCAGTACTTC
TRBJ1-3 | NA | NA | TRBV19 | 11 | CASRTGNTIYF | TGTGCCAGTAGAACTGGAAACACCATATATTTT
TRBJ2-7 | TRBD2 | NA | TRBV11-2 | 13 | CASSYGLAYEQYF | TGTGCCAGCAGCTACGGACTAGCCTACGAGCAGTACTTC
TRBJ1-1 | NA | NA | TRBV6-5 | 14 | CASSYHGVNTEAFF | TGTGCCAGCAGTTACCATGGAGTGAACACTGAAGCTTTCTTT
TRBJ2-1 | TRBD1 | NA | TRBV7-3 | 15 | CASSSIGGARDEQFF | TGTGCCAGCAGCTCTATAGGGGGCGCTAGGGATGAGCAGTTCTTC
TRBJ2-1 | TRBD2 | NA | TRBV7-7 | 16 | CASSPSGRLPYNEQFF | TGTGCTAGCAGCCCTAGCGGGAGGCTGCCCTACAATGAGCAGTTCTTC
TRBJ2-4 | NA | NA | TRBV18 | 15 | CASSRLRMAKNIQYF | TGTGCCAGCTCGCGGCTACGTATGGCCAAAAACATTCAGTACTTC
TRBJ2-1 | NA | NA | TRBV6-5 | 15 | CASSFTSGEDNEQFF | TGTGCCAGCAGTTTCACCTCCGGGGAAGACAATGAGCAGTTCTTC
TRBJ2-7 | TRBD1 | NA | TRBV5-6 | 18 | CASSFWVTGALPSYEQYF | TGTGCCAGCAGCTTTTGGGTCACAGGGGCCCTTCCCTCCTACGAGCAGTACTTC
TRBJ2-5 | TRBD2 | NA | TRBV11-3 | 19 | CASSPRRGVSGRARETQYF | TGTGCCAGCAGCCCTCGTCGAGGGGTTAGCGGGAGGGCCAGGGAGACCCAGTACTTC
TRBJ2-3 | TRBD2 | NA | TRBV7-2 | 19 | CASSLDAAGGPVPTDTQYF | TGTGCCAGCAGCTTAGATGCCGCGGGGGGCCCCGTGCCCACAGATACGCAGTATTTT
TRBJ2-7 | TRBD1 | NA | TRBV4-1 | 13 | CASSQGQNERQYF | TGCGCCAGCAGCCAGGGACAGAATGAAAGGCAGTACTTC
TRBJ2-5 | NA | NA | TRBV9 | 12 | CASSGYQETQYF | TGTGCCAGCAGCGGATACCAAGAGACCCAGTACTTC
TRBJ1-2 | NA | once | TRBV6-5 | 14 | CASRFTGPSYGYTF | TGTGCCAGCAGATTTACAGGGCCTAGCTATGGCTACACCTTC
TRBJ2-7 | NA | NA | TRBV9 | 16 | CASSVEGGINSYEQYF | TGTGCCAGCAGCGTAGAAGGCGGGATAAACTCCTACGAGCAGTACTTC
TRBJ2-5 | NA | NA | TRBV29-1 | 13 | CSVEEGYGETQYF | TGCAGCGTTGAAGAGGGGTATGGGGAGACCCAGTACTTC
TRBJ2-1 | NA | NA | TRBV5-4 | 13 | CASSLDSYNEQFF | TGTGCCAGCAGCTTGGACTCCTACAATGAGCAGTTCTTC
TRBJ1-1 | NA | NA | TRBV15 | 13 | CATSSGLKDEAFF | TGTGCCACCAGCAGTGGCTTGAAGGATGAAGCTTTCTTT
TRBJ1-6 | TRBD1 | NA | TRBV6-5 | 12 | CASSATGAPLHF | TGTGCCAGCAGTGCCACAGGGGCCCCCCTCCACTTT
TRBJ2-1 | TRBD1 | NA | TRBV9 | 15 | CASSVAGQGLSEQFF | TGTGCCAGCAGCGTAGCGGGACAGGGGCTTTCTGAGCAGTTCTTC
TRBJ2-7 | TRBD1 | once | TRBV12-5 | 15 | CASGPETGHPYEQYF | TGTGCTAGTGGTCCGGAGACAGGGCACCCCTACGAGCAGTACTTC
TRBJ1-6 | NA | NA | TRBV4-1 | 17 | CASSLEGESSYNSPLHF | TGCGCCAGCAGCCTTGAGGGGGAGAGCTCCTATAATTCACCCCTCCACTTT
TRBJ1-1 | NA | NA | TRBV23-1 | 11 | CASSRSGVAFF | TGCGCCAGCAGTCGGTCGGGCGTCGCTTTCTTT
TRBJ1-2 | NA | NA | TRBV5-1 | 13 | CASSADSIYGYTF | TGCGCCAGCAGCGCGGACAGTATCTATGGCTACACCTTC
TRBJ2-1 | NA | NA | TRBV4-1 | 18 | CASSQKSAPGLPINEQFF | TGCGCCAGCAGCCAGAAAAGTGCGCCGGGGCTCCCTATCAATGAGCAGTTCTTC
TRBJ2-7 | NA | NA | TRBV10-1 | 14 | CASSYLDSPYEQYF | TGCGCCAGCAGTTATCTGGACAGCCCCTACGAGCAGTACTTC
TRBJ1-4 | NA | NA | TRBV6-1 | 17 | CASSEGYRGRAEEKLFF | TGTGCCAGCAGTGAAGGTTATCGCGGCAGGGCGGAGGAAAAACTGTTTTTT
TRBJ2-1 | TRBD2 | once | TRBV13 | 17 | CASSSGTSGRPYNEQFF | TGTGCCAGCAGCTCTGGGACTAGCGGGAGACCCTACAATGAGCAGTTCTTC
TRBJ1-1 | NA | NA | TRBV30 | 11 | CAWSQGTEAFF | TGTGCCTGGAGTCAGGGCACTGAAGCTTTCTTT
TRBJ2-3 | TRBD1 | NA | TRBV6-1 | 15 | CASTTEGTVADTQYF | TGTGCCAGCACCACAGAGGGGACAGTAGCAGATACGCAGTATTTT